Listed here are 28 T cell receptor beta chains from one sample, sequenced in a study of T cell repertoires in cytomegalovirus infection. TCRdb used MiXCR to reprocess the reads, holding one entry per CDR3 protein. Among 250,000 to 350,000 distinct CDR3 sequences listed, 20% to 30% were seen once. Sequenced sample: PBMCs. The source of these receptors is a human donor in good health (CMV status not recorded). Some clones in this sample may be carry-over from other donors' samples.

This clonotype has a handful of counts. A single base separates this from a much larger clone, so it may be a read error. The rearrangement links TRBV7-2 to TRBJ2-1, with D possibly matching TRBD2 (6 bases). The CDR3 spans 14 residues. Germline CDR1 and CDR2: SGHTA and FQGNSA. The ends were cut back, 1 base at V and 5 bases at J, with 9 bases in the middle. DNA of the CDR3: TGTGCCAGCAGCTTAGGGGGCGGGAACAATGAGCAGTTCTTC. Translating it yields CASSLGGGNNEQFF.

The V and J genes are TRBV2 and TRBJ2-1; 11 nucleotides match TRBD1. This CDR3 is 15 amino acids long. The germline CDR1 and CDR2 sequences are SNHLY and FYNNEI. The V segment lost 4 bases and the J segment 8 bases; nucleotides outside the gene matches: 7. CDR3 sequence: CASSGGQGASHEQFF. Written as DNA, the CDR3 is TGTGCCAGCAGTGGCGGACAGGGGGCAAGTCATGAGCAGTTCTTC.

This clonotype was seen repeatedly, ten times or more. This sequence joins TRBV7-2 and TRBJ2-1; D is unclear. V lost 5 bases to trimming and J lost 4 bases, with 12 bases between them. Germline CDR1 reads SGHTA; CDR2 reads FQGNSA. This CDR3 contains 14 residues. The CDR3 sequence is CASSPPPTYNEQFF. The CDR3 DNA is TGTGCCAGCAGCCCACCTCCTACGTACAATGAGCAGTTCTTC.

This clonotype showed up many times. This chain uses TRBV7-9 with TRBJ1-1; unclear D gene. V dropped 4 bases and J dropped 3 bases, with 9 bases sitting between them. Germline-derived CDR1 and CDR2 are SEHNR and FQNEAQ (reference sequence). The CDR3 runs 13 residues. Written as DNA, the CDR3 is TGTGCCAGCAGCTCCCAGACGTACACTGAAGCTTTCTTT. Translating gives CASSSQTYTEAFF.

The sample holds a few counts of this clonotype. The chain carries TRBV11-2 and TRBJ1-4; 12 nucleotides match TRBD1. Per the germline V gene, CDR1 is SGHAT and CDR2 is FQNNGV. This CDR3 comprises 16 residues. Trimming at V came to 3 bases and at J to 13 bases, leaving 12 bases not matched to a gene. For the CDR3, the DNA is TGTGCCAGCAGCTTCATCGGGACAGGGGGCCGGGACAGACTGTTTTTT. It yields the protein CASSFIGTGGRDRLFF.

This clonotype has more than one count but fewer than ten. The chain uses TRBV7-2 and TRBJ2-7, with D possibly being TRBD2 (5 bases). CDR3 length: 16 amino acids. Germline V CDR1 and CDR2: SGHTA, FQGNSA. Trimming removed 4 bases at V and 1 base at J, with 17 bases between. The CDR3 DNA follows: TGTGCCAGCAGCTCCCTAGCAAACGGGATTTCCTACGAGCAGTACTTC. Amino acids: CASSSLANGISYEQYF.

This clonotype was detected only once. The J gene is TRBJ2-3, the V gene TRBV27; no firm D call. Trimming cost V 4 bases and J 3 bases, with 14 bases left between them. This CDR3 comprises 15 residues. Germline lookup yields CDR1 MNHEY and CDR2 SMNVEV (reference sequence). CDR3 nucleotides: TGTGCCAGCAGTTCCCTCGGACCCTTTACAGATACGCAGTATTTT. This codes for CASSSLGPFTDTQYF.

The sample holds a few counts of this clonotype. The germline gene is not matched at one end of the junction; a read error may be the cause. CDR3: CASSLATGPDTQYF. CDR3 bases: TGTGCCAGCAGCCTAGCGACAGGGCCAGATACGCAGTATTTT. V is TRBV7-9 and J is TRBJ2-3; D might be TRBD1 (7 bases). The CDR3 covers 14 residues. Germline CDR1 is SEHNR and CDR2 is FQNEAQ (reference sequence).

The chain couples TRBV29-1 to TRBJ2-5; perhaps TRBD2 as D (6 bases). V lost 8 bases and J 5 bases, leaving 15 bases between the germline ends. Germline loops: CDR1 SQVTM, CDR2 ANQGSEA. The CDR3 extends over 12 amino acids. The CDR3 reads CSTGGAGETQYF. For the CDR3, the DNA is TGCAGCACTGGAGGGGCCGGGGAGACCCAGTACTTC.

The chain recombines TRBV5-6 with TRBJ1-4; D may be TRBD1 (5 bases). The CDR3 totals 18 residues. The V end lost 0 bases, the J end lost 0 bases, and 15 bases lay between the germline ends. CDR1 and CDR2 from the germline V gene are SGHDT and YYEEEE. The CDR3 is CASSLGVTEFPTNEKLFF. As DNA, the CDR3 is TGTGCCAGCAGCTTGGGGGTGACAGAGTTCCCAACTAATGAAAAACTGTTTTTT.

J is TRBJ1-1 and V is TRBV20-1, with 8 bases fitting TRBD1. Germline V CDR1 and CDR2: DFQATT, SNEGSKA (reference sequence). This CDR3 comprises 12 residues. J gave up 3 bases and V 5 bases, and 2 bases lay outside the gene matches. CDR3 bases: TGCAGTGCTCCGGACAGGGACACTGAAGCTTTCTTT. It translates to CSAPDRDTEAFF.

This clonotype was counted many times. The CDR3 reads CASSLSQVTGELFF. In DNA form, the CDR3 reads TGTGCCAGCAGCTTATCACAAGTCACCGGGGAGCTGTTTTTT. The chain has TRBV7-8 and TRBJ2-2; unclear D gene. CDR1 SGHVS and CDR2 FQNEAQ come from the germline V gene. Trimming took off 2 bases at V and 4 bases at J, with 8 bases between the two ends. CDR3 length: 14 amino acids.

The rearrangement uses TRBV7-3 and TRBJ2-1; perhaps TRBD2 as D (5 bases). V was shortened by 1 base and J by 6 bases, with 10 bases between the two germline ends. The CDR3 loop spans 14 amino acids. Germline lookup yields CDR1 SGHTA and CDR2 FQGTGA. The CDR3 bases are TGTGCCAGCAGCTTAAGTCTAGCAACCAATGAGCAGTTCTTC. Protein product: CASSLSLATNEQFF. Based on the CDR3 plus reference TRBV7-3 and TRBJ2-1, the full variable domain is GAGVSQTPSNKVTEKGKYVELRCDPISGHTALYWYRQSLGQGPEFLIYFQGTGAADDSGLPNDRFFAVRPEGSVSTLKIQRTERGDSAVYLCASSLSLATNEQFFGPGTRLTVL.

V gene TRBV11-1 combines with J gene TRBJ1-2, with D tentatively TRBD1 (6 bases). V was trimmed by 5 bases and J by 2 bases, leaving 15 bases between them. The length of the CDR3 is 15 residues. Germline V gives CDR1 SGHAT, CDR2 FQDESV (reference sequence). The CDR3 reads CASSQILQGNYGYTF. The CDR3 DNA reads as TGTGCCAGCAGCCAGATTCTACAGGGAAACTATGGCTACACCTTC.

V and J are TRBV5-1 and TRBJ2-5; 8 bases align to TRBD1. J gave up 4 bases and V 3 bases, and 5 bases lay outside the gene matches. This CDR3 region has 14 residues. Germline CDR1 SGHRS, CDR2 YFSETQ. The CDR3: CASSSPDRGETQYF. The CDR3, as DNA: TGCGCCAGCAGCTCTCCCGACAGGGGAGAGACCCAGTACTTC.

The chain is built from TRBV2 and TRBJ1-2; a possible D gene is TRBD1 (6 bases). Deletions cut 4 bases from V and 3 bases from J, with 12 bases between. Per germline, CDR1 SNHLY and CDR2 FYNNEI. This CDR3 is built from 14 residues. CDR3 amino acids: CASSAEGQYYGYTF. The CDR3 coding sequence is TGTGCCAGCAGTGCAGAGGGACAATACTATGGCTACACCTTC.

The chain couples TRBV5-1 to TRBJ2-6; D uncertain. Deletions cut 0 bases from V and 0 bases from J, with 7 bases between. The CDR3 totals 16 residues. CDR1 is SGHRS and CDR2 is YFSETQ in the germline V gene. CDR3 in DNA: TGCGCCAGCAGCTTGGCCCCCCTCTCTGGGGCCAACGTCCTGACTTTC. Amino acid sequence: CASSLAPLSGANVLTF.

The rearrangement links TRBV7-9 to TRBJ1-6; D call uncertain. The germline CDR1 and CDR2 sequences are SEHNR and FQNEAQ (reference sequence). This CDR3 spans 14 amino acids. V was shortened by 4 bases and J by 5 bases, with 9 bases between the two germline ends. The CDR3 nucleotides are TGTGCCAGCAGCTACGGCAAGAATAATTCACCCCTCCACTTT. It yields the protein CASSYGKNNSPLHF. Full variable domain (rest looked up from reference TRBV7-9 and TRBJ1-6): DTGVSQNPRHKITKRGQNVTFRCDPISEHNRLYWYRQTLGQGPEFLTYFQNEAQLEKSRLLSDRFSAERPKGSFSTLEIQRTEQGDSAMYLCASSYGKNNSPLHFGNGTRLTVT.

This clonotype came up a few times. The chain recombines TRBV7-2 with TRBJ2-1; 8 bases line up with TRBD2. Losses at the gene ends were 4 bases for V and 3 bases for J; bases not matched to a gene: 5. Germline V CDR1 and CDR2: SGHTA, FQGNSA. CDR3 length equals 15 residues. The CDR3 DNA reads TGTGCCAGCAGCTCACCGGGACTAGTCTACAATGAGCAGTTCTTC. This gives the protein CASSSPGLVYNEQFF.

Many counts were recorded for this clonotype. CDR3 amino acids: CASSRLAGSTDTQYF. The CDR3 DNA sequence: TGTGCCAGCAGCAGACTAGCGGGAAGCACAGATACGCAGTATTTT. The V and J genes are TRBV11-2 and TRBJ2-3; 11 bases align to TRBD2. Unmatched junction bases numbered 1, after V lost 5 bases and J lost 0 bases. Germline-derived CDR1 and CDR2 are SGHAT and FQNNGV. This CDR3 region has 15 residues.

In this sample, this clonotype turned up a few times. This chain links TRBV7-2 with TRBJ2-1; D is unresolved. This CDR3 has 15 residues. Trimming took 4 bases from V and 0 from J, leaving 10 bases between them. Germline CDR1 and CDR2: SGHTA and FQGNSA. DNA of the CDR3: TGTGCCAGCAGCTCGAGACGGAGCTCCTACAATGAGCAGTTCTTC. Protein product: CASSSRRSSYNEQFF.

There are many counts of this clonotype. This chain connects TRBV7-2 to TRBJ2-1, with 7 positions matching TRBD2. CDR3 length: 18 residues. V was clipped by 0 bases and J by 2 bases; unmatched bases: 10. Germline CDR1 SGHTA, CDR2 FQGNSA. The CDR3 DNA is TGTGCCAGCAGCTTAGCGTACCCAATAGCGGGCGCCTACAATGAGCAGTTCTTC. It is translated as CASSLAYPIAGAYNEQFF.

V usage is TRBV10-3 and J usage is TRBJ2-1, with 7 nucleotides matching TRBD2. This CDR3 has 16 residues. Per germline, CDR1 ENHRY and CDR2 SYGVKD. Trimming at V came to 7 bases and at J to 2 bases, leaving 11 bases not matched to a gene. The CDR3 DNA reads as TGTGCCATCACTCGGAGCGGGGAGGGACCCTACAATGAGCAGTTCTTC. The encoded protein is CAITRSGEGPYNEQFF.

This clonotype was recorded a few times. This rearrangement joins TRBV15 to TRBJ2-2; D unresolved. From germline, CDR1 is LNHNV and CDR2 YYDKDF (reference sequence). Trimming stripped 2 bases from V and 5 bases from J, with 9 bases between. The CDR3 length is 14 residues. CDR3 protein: CATSRNSGTGELFF. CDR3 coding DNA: TGTGCCACCAGCAGAAACAGTGGGACCGGGGAGCTGTTTTTT.

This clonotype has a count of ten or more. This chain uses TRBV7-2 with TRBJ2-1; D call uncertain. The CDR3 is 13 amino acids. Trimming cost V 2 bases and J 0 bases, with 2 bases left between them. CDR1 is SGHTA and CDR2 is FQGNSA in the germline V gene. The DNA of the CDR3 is TGTGCCAGCAGCTTAAACTCCTACAATGAGCAGTTCTTC. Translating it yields CASSLNSYNEQFF.

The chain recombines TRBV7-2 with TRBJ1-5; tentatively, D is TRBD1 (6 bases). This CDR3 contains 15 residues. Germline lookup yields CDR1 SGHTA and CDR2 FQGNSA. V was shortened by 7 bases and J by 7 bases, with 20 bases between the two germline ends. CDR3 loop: CASTPPGGGEQPQHF. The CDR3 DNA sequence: TGTGCCAGCACCCCCCCCGGAGGGGGTGAACAGCCCCAGCATTTT.

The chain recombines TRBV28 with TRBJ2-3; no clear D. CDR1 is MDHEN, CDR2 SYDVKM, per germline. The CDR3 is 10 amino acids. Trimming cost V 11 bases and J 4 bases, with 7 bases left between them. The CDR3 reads CAAEADTQYF. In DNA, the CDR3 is TGTGCCGCGGAAGCAGATACGCAGTATTTT.

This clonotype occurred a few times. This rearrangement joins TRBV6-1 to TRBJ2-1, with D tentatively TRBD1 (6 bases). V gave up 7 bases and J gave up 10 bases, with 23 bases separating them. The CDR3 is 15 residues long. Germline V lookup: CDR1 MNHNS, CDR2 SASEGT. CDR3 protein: CASTRVGGPLMEQFF. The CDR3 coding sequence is TGTGCCAGCACCCGAGTTGGGGGCCCTTTAATGGAGCAGTTCTTC.